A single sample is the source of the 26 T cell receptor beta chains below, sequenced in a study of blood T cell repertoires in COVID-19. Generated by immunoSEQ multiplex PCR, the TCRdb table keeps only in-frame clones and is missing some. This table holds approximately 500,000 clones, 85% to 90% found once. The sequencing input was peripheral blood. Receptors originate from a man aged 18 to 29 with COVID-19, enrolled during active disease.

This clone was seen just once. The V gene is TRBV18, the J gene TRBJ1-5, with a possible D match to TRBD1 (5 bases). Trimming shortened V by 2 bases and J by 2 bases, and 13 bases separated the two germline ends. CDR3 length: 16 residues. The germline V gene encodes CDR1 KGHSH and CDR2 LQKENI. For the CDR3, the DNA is TGTGCCAGCTCACCAGGGGGGAGGATGGGCAATCAGCCCCAGCATTTT. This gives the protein CASSPGGRMGNQPQHF.

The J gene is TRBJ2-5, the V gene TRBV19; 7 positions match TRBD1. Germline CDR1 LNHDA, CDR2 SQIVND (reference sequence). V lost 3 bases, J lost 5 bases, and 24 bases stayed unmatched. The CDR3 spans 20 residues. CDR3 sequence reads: CASSMRGRTGAATRKETQYF. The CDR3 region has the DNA TGTGCCAGTAGTATGAGGGGGAGAACAGGGGCCGCAACCCGGAAGGAGACCCAGTACTTC. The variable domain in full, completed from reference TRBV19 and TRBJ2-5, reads DGGITQSPKYLFRKEGQNVTLSCEQNLNHDAMYWYRQDPGQGLRLIYYSQIVNDFQKGDIAEGYSVSREKKESFPLTVTSAQKNPTAFYLCASSMRGRTGAATRKETQYFGPGTRLLVL.

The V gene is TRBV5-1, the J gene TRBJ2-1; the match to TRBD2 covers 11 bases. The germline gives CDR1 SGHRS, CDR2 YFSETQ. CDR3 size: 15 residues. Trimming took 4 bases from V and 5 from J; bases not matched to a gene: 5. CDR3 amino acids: CASSGRTSGHNEQFF. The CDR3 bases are TGCGCCAGCAGCGGTCGGACTAGCGGGCACAATGAGCAGTTCTTC. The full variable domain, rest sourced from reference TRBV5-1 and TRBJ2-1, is KAGVTQTPRYLIKTRGQQVTLSCSPISGHRSVSWYQQTPGQGLQFLFEYFSETQRNKGNFPGRFSGRQFSNSRSEMNVSTLELGDSALYLCASSGRTSGHNEQFFGPGTRLTVL.

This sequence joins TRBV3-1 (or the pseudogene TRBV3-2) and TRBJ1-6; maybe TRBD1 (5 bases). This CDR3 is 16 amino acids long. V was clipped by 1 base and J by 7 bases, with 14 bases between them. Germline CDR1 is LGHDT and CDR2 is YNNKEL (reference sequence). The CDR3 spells CASSQVGLEGNSPLHF. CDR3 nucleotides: TGTGCCAGCAGCCAAGTGGGGCTTGAAGGAAATTCACCCCTCCACTTT.

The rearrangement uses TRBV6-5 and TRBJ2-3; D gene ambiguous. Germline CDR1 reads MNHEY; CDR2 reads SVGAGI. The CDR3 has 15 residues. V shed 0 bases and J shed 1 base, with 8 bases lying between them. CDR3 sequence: CASSYSRSGTDTQYF. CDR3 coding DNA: TGTGCCAGCAGTTACTCGAGGAGTGGCACAGATACGCAGTATTTT.

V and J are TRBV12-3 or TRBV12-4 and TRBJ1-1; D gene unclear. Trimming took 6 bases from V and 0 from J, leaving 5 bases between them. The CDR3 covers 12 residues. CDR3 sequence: CASSFLNTEAFF. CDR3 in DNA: TGTGCCAGCAGCTTCCTGAACACTGAAGCTTTCTTT.

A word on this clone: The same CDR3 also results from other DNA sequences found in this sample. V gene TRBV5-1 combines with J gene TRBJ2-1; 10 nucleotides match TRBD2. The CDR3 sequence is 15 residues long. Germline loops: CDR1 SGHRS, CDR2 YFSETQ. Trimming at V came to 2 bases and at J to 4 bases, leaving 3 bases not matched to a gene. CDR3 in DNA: TGCGCCAGCAGCTTAGCGGGGGGGACGTACAATGAGCAGTTCTTC. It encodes CASSLAGGTYNEQFF. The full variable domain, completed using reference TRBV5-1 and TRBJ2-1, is KAGVTQTPRYLIKTRGQQVTLSCSPISGHRSVSWYQQTPGQGLQFLFEYFSETQRNKGNFPGRFSGRQFSNSRSEMNVSTLELGDSALYLCASSLAGGTYNEQFFGPGTRLTVL.

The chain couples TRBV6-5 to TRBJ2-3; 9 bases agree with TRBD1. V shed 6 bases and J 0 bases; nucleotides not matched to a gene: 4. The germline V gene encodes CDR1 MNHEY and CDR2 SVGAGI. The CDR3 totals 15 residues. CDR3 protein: CASSPGTGSTDTQYF. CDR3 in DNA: TGTGCCAGCAGCCCCGGGACAGGGAGCACAGATACGCAGTATTTT.

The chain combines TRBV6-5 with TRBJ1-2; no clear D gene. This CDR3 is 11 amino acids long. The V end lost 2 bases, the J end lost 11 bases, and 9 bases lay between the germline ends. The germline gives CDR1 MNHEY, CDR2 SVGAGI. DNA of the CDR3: TGTGCCAGCAGTTACGGGAGGCAGTACACCTTC. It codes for CASSYGRQYTF.

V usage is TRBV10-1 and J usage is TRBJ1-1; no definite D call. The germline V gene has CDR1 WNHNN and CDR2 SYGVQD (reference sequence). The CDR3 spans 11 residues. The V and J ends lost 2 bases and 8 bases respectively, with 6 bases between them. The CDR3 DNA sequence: TGCGCCAGCAGTGAGAACAGCGAAGCTTTCTTT. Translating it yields CASSENSEAFF.

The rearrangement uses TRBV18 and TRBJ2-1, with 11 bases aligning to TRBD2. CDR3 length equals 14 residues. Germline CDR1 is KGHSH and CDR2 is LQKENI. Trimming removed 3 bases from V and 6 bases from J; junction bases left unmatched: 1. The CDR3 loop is CASSPLAGGNEQFF. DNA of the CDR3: TGTGCCAGCTCACCCCTAGCGGGGGGCAATGAGCAGTTCTTC.

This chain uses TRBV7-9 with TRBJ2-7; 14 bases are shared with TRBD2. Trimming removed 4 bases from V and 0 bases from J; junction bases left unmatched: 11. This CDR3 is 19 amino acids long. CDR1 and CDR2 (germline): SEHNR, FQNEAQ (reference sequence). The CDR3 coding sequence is TGTGCCAGCAGCTCAACAGGACTAGCGGGAGGATACCTCTCCTACGAGCAGTACTTC. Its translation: CASSSTGLAGGYLSYEQYF.

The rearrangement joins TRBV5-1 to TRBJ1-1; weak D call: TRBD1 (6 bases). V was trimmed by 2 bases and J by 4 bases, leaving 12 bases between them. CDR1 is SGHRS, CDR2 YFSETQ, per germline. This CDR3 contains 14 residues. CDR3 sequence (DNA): TGCGCCAGCAGCTTAGACAGGAGAGGCACTGAAGCTTTCTTT. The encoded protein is CASSLDRRGTEAFF.

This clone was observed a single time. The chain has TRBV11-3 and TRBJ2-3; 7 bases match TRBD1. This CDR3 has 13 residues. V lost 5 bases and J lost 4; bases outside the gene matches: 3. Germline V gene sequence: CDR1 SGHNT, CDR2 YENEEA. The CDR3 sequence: CASSRQGPDTQYF. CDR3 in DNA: TGTGCCAGCAGCCGACAGGGACCAGATACGCAGTATTTT.

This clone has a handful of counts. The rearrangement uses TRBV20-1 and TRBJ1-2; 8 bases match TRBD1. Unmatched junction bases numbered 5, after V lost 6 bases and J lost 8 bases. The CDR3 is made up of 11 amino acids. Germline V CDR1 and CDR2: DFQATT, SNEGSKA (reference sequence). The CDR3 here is CSAGQGYGYTF. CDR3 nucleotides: TGCAGTGCCGGACAGGGTTACGGCTACACCTTC.

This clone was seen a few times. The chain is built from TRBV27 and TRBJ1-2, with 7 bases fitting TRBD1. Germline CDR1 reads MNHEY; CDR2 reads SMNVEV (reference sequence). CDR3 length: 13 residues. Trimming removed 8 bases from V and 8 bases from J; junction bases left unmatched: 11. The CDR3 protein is CASGTGTVGGYTF. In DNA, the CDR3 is TGTGCCAGCGGAACCGGGACAGTCGGCGGCTACACCTTC.

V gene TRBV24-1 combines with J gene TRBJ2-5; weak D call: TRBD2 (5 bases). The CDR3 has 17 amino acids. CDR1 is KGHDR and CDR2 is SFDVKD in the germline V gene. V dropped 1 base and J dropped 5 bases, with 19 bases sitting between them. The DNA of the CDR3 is TGTGCCACCAGTGATTTAGGGAGCGGACCCGGAGCCGAGACCCAGTACTTC. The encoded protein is CATSDLGSGPGAETQYF.

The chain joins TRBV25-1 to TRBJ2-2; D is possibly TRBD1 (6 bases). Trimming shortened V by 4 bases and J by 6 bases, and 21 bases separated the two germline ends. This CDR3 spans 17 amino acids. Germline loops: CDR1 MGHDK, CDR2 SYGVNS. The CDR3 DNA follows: TGTGCCAGCAGTGGCCCGAGGGGGTTAGGTGATGCCGGGGAGCTGTTTTTT. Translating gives CASSGPRGLGDAGELFF.

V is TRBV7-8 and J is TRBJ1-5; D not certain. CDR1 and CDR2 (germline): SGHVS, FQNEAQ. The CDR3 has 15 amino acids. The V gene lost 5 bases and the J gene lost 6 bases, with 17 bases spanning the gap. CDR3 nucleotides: TGTGCCAGCAGCCCACCGGGAGGGCGGGGTCAGCCCCAGCATTTT. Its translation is CASSPPGGRGQPQHF.

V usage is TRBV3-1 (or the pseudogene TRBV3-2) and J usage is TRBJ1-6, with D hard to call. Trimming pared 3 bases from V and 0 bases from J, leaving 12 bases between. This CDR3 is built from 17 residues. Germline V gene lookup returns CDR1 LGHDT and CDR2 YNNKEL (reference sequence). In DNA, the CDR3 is TGTGCCAGCAGCCAGGAAGTGGAGAGCTCCTATAATTCACCCCTCCACTTT. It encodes CASSQEVESSYNSPLHF.

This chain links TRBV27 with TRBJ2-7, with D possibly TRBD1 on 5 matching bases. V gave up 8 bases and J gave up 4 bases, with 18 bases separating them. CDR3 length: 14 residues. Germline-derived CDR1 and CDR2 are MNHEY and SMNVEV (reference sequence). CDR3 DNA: TGTGCCAGCGGTGTGGATGCCCCAGGGTACGAGCAGTACTTC. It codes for CASGVDAPGYEQYF.

The CDR3 coding sequence is TGTGCCAGCAGCGGTGGGGGAGGGGAGAGCGGCACAGATACGCAGTATTTT. Translated: CASSGGGGESGTDTQYF. The chain has TRBV9 and TRBJ2-3, with 7 bases identical to TRBD2. With 3 bases clipped from V and 1 base from J, the junction kept 11 bases outside the gene matches. This CDR3 has 17 amino acids. CDR1 SGDLS and CDR2 YYNGEE come from the germline V gene.

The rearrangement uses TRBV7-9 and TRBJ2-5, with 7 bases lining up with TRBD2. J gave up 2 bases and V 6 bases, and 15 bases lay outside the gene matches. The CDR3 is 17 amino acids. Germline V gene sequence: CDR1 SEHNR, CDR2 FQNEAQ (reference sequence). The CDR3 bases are TGTGCCAGCAGGTCCACTTTTGGGGGACTATTACAAGAGACCCAGTACTTC. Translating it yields CASRSTFGGLLQETQYF.

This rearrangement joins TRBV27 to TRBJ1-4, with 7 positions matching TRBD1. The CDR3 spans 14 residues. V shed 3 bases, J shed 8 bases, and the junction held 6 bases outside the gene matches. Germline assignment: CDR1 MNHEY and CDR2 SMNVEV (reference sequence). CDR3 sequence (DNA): TGTGCCAGCAGTTTGCTAGGGGGCTTGGAAAAACTGTTTTTT. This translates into CASSLLGGLEKLFF.

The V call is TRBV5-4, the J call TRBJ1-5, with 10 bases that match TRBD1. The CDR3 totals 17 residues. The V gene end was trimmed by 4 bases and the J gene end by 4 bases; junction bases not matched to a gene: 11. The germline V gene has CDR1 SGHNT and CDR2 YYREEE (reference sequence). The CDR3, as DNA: TGTGCCAGCAGCCCGACTCCGGGACAGGGGTTAAATCAGCCCCAGCATTTT. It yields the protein CASSPTPGQGLNQPQHF.

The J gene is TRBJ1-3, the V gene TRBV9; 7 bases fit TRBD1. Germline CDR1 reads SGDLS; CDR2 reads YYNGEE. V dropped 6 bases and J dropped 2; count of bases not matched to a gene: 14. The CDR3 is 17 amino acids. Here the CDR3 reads CASTRDSFIGAGNTIYF. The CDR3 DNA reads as TGTGCCAGCACCCGGGACAGTTTCATCGGAGCTGGAAACACCATATATTTT.